Sequencing of this T cell receptor beta chain was carried out in a study of blood T cell repertoires in COVID-19. Study-level information: Both acute and convalescent COVID-19 samples were obtained from the United States, Italy and Spain. Sources were T cells, B-cell-depleted T cells, or PBMCs; the material itself was cDNA or gDNA.

Unmatched junction bases numbered 14, after V lost 11 bases and J lost 0 bases. The V gene's germline CDR1 is SNHLY and CDR2 FYNNEI. The CDR3 runs 16 residues. Authors' data handling: Amplifying reference gene primers gave estimates of nucleated cell counts. Produced via immunoSEQ multiplex PCR; TCRdb's table is partial and in-frame only. V and J calls and clone size follow that table, whereas D and trimming were derived from the DNA. The sample carries more than 150,000 clones, roughly 80% recorded once. The TCR sequence derives from a woman aged 80 or older with acute or convalescent COVID-19. Input material: peripheral blood. J is TRBJ2-3 and V is TRBV2, with TRBD1 matching 7 bases. CDR3 sequence reads: CAGWTGALISTDTQYF. The CDR3 DNA reads TGTGCCGGATGGACAGGAGCCCTTATTAGCACAGATACGCAGTATTTT.